This T cell receptor (beta chain) was retrieved from a study of T-cell memory formation after mild COVID-19. Study at large: Clustering of TCRs was largely donor specific.

5'RACE primed from the constant segment yielded TCR alpha and TCR beta cDNA libraries bearing sample barcodes and UMIs. TCRdb reprocessed the 5' RACE reads with MiXCR, giving one entry per CDR3 protein. The top ten clones hold 8.5% to 10% of a sample with over 350,000 distinct CDR3 sequences, roughly 24% of them seen once. Study conclusions and caveats: Confirmation of SARS-CoV-2 specificity was lacking for second-wave clones peaking day 37. Day 15 to 85 contracting clones showed balanced CD4/CD8; later expanders leaned CD4+.

Germline loops: CDR1 SGDLS, CDR2 YYNGEE. This CDR3 has 14 amino acids. V shed 2 bases, J shed 6 bases, and the junction held 7 bases outside the gene matches. As regards this clonotype: Its antigen is unidentified.

The sample was PBMCs or a T cell subset sorted from them (not recorded which). The receptor was isolated from an adult woman who had mild COVID-19 (a few samples of this study predate the infection). Cell type and time point are not known. The chain joins TRBV9 to TRBJ1-1; 7 bases are a match to TRBD1. In DNA form, the CDR3 reads TGTGCCAGCAGCGTCCTAACAGGGGAGTCTGAAGCTTTCTTT. Translation: CASSVLTGESEAFF.